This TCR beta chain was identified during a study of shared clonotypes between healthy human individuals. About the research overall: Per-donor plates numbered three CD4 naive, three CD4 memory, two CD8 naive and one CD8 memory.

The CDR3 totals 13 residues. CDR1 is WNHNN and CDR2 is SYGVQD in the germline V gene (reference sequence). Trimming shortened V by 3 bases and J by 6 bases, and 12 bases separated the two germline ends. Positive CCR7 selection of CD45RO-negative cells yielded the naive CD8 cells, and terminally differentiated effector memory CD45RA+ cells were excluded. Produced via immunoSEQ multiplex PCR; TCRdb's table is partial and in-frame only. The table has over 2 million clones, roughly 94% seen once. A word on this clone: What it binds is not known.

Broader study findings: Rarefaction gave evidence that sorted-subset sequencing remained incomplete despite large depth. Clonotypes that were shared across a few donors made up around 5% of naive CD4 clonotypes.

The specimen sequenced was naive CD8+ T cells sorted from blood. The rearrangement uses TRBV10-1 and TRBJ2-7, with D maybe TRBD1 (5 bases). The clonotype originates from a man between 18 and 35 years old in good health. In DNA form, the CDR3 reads TGCGCCAGCAGTGACCCCGGACAAACCGAGCAGTACTTC. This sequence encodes CASSDPGQTEQYF.